One and the same sample provided the 29 T cell receptor beta chains below, sequenced in a study of blood T cell repertoires in COVID-19. Assay used: immunoSEQ multiplex PCR; TCRdb lists only in-frame clones, some missing. The repertoire holds 120,000 to 150,000 clones, with around three quarters as singletons. The sequenced material came from peripheral blood. The receptors come from a man in his forties or fifties with active or convalescent COVID-19.

The chain is built from TRBV20-1 and TRBJ2-3; 9 bases agree with TRBD2. V lost 3 bases to trimming and J lost 10 bases; unmatched junction nucleotides: 14. The CDR3 is 15 amino acids. CDR1 and CDR2 (germline): DFQATT, SNEGSKA (reference sequence). CDR3 in DNA: TGCAGTGCTAGTGAGTCTAGCGGGACTCTAGGCCCGCAGTATTTT. This codes for CSASESSGTLGPQYF.

The chain has TRBV7-9 and TRBJ2-7, with 7 bases aligning to TRBD2. The junction had 9 bases not matched to a gene; V was cut back by 4 bases and J by 3 bases. This CDR3 is 15 amino acids long. Germline lookup yields CDR1 SEHNR and CDR2 FQNEAQ (reference sequence). The CDR3 loop reads CASSSPNSGHYEQYF. The CDR3 coding sequence is TGTGCCAGCAGCTCCCCCAATAGCGGGCACTACGAGCAGTACTTC.

The chain has TRBV6-5 and TRBJ1-1, with D possibly being TRBD1 (5 bases). The germline V gene has CDR1 MNHEY and CDR2 SVGAGI. CDR3 length: 14 residues. Trimming took 10 bases from V and 3 from J, leaving 18 bases between them. CDR3 sequence: CATLDSGVDTEAFF. For the CDR3, the DNA is TGTGCCACCCTAGACAGCGGGGTGGACACTGAAGCTTTCTTT.

This sequence joins TRBV19 and TRBJ1-3; 8 bases fit TRBD1. V dropped 10 bases and J dropped 0; count of bases not matched to a gene: 8. The CDR3 has 15 residues. The germline V gene has CDR1 LNHDA and CDR2 SQIVND (reference sequence). In DNA form, the CDR3 reads TGTGCCACCCGACAGGGGTCGAGCTCTGGAAACACCATATATTTT. As protein: CATRQGSSSGNTIYF.

This clone showed up just once. The V call is TRBV30, the J call TRBJ2-1; D is perhaps TRBD2 (6 bases). Germline loops: CDR1 GTSNPN, CDR2 SVGIG (reference sequence). The CDR3 loop spans 14 amino acids. Between the trimmed V and J ends, which lost 0 bases and 9 bases, there was a span of 15 bases. The DNA of the CDR3 is TGTGCCTGGAGTGTTATCCCGGGAGCCTTTGAGCAGTTCTTC. Translated: CAWSVIPGAFEQFF.

This chain links TRBV19 with TRBJ2-3; 9 bases align to TRBD1. CDR3 size: 15 residues. Germline CDR1 reads LNHDA; CDR2 reads SQIVND (reference sequence). The V and J ends lost 5 bases and 3 bases, in that order; junction bases with no gene match: 6. The CDR3 here is CASSHDRGRTDTQYF. Written as DNA, the CDR3 is TGTGCCAGTAGTCACGACAGGGGGAGGACAGATACGCAGTATTTT.

This chain links TRBV5-1 with TRBJ1-2; no clear D. This CDR3 has 13 amino acids. Germline lookup yields CDR1 SGHRS and CDR2 YFSETQ. Trimming cost V 6 bases and J 5 bases, with 14 bases left between them. The DNA of the CDR3 is TGCGCCAGCAAAGGTGAAGGACTATATGGCTACACCTTC. Its translation: CASKGEGLYGYTF.

The rearrangement uses TRBV11-3 and TRBJ2-1; TRBD2 matches at 10 bases. Germline CDR1 is SGHNT and CDR2 is YENEEA. The length of the CDR3 is 15 residues. The trim removed 5 bases at V and 4 bases at J, leaving 5 bases unmatched. In DNA, the CDR3 is TGTGCCAGCAGCCAGATAGCGGGAGGTTACAATGAGCAGTTCTTC. It encodes CASSQIAGGYNEQFF.

The sample holds a few counts of this clone. The rearrangement links TRBV5-6 to TRBJ2-7; 9 positions match TRBD1. The CDR3 loop spans 13 amino acids. Germline-derived CDR1 and CDR2 are SGHDT and YYEEEE. J lost 5 bases, V lost 3 bases, and 3 bases had no gene match. CDR3 sequence reads: CASSWTGEDEQYF. For the CDR3, the DNA is TGTGCCAGCAGCTGGACAGGGGAGGACGAGCAGTACTTC.

The chain recombines TRBV19 with TRBJ2-3; 8 bases line up with TRBD2. Trimming at V came to 8 bases and at J to 3 bases, leaving 10 bases not matched to a gene. The CDR3 runs to 15 residues. Germline V gene lookup returns CDR1 LNHDA and CDR2 SQIVND (reference sequence). The CDR3 is CASARGSGRTDTQYF. The CDR3 DNA follows: TGTGCCAGTGCCCGCGGGAGCGGGAGAACAGATACGCAGTATTTT. Variable domain in full (rest from reference TRBV19 and TRBJ2-3): DGGITQSPKYLFRKEGQNVTLSCEQNLNHDAMYWYRQDPGQGLRLIYYSQIVNDFQKGDIAEGYSVSREKKESFPLTVTSAQKNPTAFYLCASARGSGRTDTQYFGPGTRLTVL.

The chain combines TRBV24-1 with TRBJ2-6; D is unclear. CDR3 length: 13 residues. V was cut by 7 bases and J by 0 bases, with 3 bases left in between. Germline assignment: CDR1 KGHDR and CDR2 SFDVKD. This CDR3 reads CATSSSGANVLTF. DNA for the CDR3: TGTGCCACCAGCTCCTCTGGGGCCAACGTCCTGACTTTC.

This clone appeared once. The chain has TRBV7-8 and TRBJ2-1; possibly TRBD1 for D (7 bases). This CDR3 comprises 15 residues. Looked up from germline, CDR1 is SGHVS and CDR2 is FQNEAQ. With 3 bases removed from V and 4 bases from J, the gap between germline ends came to 13 bases. This CDR3 reads CASSFDQGGYNEQFF. The CDR3 bases are TGTGCCAGCAGCTTCGATCAGGGGGGATACAATGAGCAGTTCTTC.

This clone was counted at least ten times. The chain joins TRBV7-9 to TRBJ2-3, with TRBD2 identical over 12 bases. The CDR3 loop spans 15 amino acids. Germline V CDR1 and CDR2: SEHNR, FQNEAQ (reference sequence). The J segment lost 4 bases and the V segment lost 5 bases, leaving 4 bases of the junction unmatched. The chain's CDR3 is CASSRLAGVPDTQYF. The CDR3 DNA reads TGTGCCAGCAGCCGACTAGCGGGAGTACCAGATACGCAGTATTTT.

The gene calls are TRBV24-1 and TRBJ2-1, with D perhaps matching TRBD1 (6 bases). This CDR3 has 15 residues. V was trimmed by 4 bases and J by 9 bases, leaving 18 bases between them. Germline assignment: CDR1 KGHDR and CDR2 SFDVKD. The CDR3 DNA reads TGTGCCACCAGTGAGACAGGATCCTCGGGTGCTGAGCAGTTCTTC. It specifies CATSETGSSGAEQFF.

This chain links TRBV12-3 or TRBV12-4 with TRBJ1-3; no clear D gene. V was trimmed by 6 bases and J by 0 bases, leaving 6 bases between them. The CDR3 covers 13 residues. The CDR3 protein is CASSRDSGNTIYF. The CDR3 DNA reads as TGTGCCAGCAGCCGGGACTCTGGAAACACCATATATTTT.

This chain joins TRBV28 and TRBJ2-5; TRBD2 agrees at 7 bases. The germline V gene has CDR1 MDHEN and CDR2 SYDVKM. The junction had 9 bases not matched to a gene; V was cut back by 4 bases and J by 1 base. CDR3 length: 16 amino acids. CDR3 sequence (DNA): TGTGCCAGCAGTTCCTTCGGGGAGGGACTCCAAGAGACCCAGTACTTC. Translation: CASSSFGEGLQETQYF.

The rearrangement uses TRBV14 and TRBJ2-3; D not resolved. The V end lost 0 bases, the J end lost 2 bases, and 9 bases lay between the germline ends. Germline V CDR1 and CDR2: SGHDN, FVKESK. This CDR3 is 15 amino acids long. CDR3 amino acids: CASSQDRSYTDTQYF. The DNA for the CDR3 is TGTGCCAGCAGCCAAGATCGGTCCTACACAGATACGCAGTATTTT.

The rearrangement uses TRBV27 and TRBJ1-5; D call uncertain. This CDR3 region has 14 residues. Trimming stripped 0 bases from V and 7 bases from J, with 10 bases between. The germline CDR1 and CDR2 sequences are MNHEY and SMNVEV (reference sequence). The CDR3 region has the DNA TGTGCCAGCAGTTTATCGAGGGTAGGCCAGCCCCAGCATTTT. Its protein product is CASSLSRVGQPQHF.

This chain links TRBV4-1 with TRBJ2-3, with D unclear. The V gene's germline CDR1 is MGHRA and CDR2 YSYEKL. CDR3 length equals 14 residues. The V and J ends lost 3 bases and 2 bases respectively, with 9 bases between them. The CDR3 sequence: CASSQGPHTDTQYF. The CDR3 DNA reads TGCGCCAGCAGCCAGGGCCCCCACACAGATACGCAGTATTTT.

This CDR3 reads CASSPPYEASGTGELFF. DNA for the CDR3: TGTGCCAGCAGCCCGCCATACGAGGCTAGCGGCACCGGGGAGCTGTTTTTT. V usage is TRBV7-9 and J usage is TRBJ2-2, with 7 nucleotides matching TRBD2. V was clipped by 5 bases and J by 4 bases; unmatched bases: 13. This CDR3 has 17 residues. Germline values: CDR1 SEHNR, CDR2 FQNEAQ (reference sequence).

The chain combines TRBV28 with TRBJ1-2, with 7 bases matching TRBD1. CDR1 is MDHEN, CDR2 SYDVKM, per germline. The trim removed 6 bases at V and 4 bases at J, leaving 14 bases unmatched. There are 16 residues in the CDR3. CDR3 region: CASRSSGQDVTYGYTF. The CDR3 DNA sequence: TGTGCCAGCAGATCCTCTGGACAGGACGTCACCTATGGCTACACCTTC.

The chain combines TRBV2 with TRBJ1-2; D perhaps matches TRBD1 (6 bases). The CDR3 consists of 16 residues. V was clipped by 11 bases and J by 1 base, with 23 bases between them. CDR1 is SNHLY and CDR2 is FYNNEI in the germline V gene. CDR3 bases: TGTGCCCCCGTCGTGGCGGACAGCTCTGGTAACTATGGCTACACCTTC. It yields the protein CAPVVADSSGNYGYTF.

The V gene is TRBV29-1, the J gene TRBJ2-7, with 11 bases lining up with TRBD2. V was clipped by 6 bases and J by 2 bases; unmatched bases: 3. The CDR3 length is 13 residues. Germline loops: CDR1 SQVTM, CDR2 ANQGSEA. DNA of the CDR3: TGCAGCGTCCTTAGCGGGAGGGCCTACGAGCAGTACTTC. Amino acids: CSVLSGRAYEQYF.

This chain joins TRBV28 and TRBJ1-2; the D is unclear. The germline gives CDR1 MDHEN, CDR2 SYDVKM. V lost 2 bases and J 8 bases, leaving 9 bases between the germline ends. This CDR3 region has 12 residues. This chain's CDR3 is CASSLLGRGYTF. The CDR3 DNA sequence: TGTGCCAGCAGTTTACTAGGGAGAGGCTACACCTTC.

This rearrangement joins TRBV6-5 to TRBJ2-7, with a weak D call TRBD2 (6 bases). CDR1 is MNHEY, CDR2 SVGAGI, per germline. With 1 base removed from V and 0 bases from J, the gap between germline ends came to 10 bases. The CDR3 covers 15 residues. CDR3 nucleotide sequence: TGTGCCAGCAGTTACTTATCCGGGGGCTCCTACGAGCAGTACTTC. It codes for CASSYLSGGSYEQYF.

V is TRBV11-1 and J is TRBJ2-5, with TRBD1 matching over 7 bases. The CDR3 is 12 residues long. Germline lookup yields CDR1 SGHAT and CDR2 FQDESV (reference sequence). J was trimmed by 13 bases and V by 5 bases; bases with no gene match: 10. The DNA for the CDR3 is TGTGCCAGCAGCCCCGACAGGGAAGATGGGTACTTC. Amino acid sequence: CASSPDREDGYF. Full variable domain (rest looked up from reference TRBV11-1 and TRBJ2-5): EAEVAQSPRYKITEKSQAVAFWCDPISGHATLYWYRQILGQGPELLVQFQDESVVDDSQLPKDRFSAERLKGVDSTLKIQPAELGDSAMYLCASSPDREDGYFGPGTRLLVL.

The chain links TRBV10-3 to TRBJ2-7, with 10 bases matching TRBD1. V was clipped by 6 bases and J by 3 bases; unmatched bases: 8. Germline assignment: CDR1 ENHRY and CDR2 SYGVKD. The CDR3 is 15 residues long. CDR3 nucleotide sequence: TGTGCCATCAGGCCGGACAGGGGGACGCTCTACGAGCAGTACTTC. This encodes CAIRPDRGTLYEQYF.

The V call is TRBV29-1, the J call TRBJ2-2; TRBD2 matches 12 bases. The junction had 9 bases not matched to a gene; V was cut back by 8 bases and J by 2 bases. The germline V gene has CDR1 SQVTM and CDR2 ANQGSEA. The CDR3 length is 16 residues. CDR3 loop: CSTGPSGRANTGELFF. Written as DNA, the CDR3 is TGCAGCACAGGGCCTAGCGGGAGGGCCAACACCGGGGAGCTGTTTTTT.

As to this clone: Other DNA sequences from this sample encode an identical CDR3 as well. The chain combines TRBV6-5 with TRBJ2-2; D is unresolved. Germline V lookup: CDR1 MNHEY, CDR2 SVGAGI. The CDR3 loop spans 12 amino acids. V shed 6 bases and J shed 5 bases, with 7 bases lying between them. The CDR3 DNA follows: TGTGCCAGCAGCCTTCTAACCGGGGAGCTGTTTTTT. Translated: CASSLLTGELFF.